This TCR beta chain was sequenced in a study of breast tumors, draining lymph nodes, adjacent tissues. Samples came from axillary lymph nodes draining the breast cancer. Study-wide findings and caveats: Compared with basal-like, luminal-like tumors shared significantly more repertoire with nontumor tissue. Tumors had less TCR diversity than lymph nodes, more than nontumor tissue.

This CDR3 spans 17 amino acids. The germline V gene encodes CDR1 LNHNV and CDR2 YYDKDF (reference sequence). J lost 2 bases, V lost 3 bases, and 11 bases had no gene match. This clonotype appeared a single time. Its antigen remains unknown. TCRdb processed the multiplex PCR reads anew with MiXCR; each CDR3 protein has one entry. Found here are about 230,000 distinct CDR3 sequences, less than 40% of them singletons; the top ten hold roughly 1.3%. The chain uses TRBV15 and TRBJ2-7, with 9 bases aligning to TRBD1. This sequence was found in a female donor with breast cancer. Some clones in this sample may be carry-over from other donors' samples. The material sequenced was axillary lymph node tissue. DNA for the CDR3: TGTGCCACCAGCAGTGCGGGGACAGGGCGGTCGCCCTACGAGCAGTACTTC. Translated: CATSSAGTGRSPYEQYF. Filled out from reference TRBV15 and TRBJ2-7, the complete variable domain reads DAMVIQNPRYQVTQFGKPVTLSCSQTLNHNVMYWYQQKSSQAPKLLFHYYDKDFNNEADTPDNFQSRRPNTSFCFLDIRSPGLGDTAMYLCATSSAGTGRSPYEQYFGPGTRLTVT.